The 18 T cell receptor beta chains below come from one sample, sequenced in a study of blood T cell repertoires in COVID-19. Clones were read by immunoSEQ multiplex PCR, and TCRdb kept only the in-frame ones, dropping some. The top ten clones hold 2.5% of a sample with 190,000 or so clones, about 90% of them seen once. The specimen was peripheral blood. The receptors were gathered from a man aged 35-49 years with active or convalescent COVID-19.

The chain is built from TRBV5-1 and TRBJ2-7, with 9 bases lining up with TRBD1. Per the germline V gene, CDR1 is SGHRS and CDR2 is YFSETQ. V lost 0 bases to trimming and J lost 1 base; unmatched junction nucleotides: 11. This CDR3 spans 18 amino acids. The CDR3: CASSLAGVGQGKSYEQYF. CDR3 DNA: TGCGCCAGCAGCTTGGCCGGAGTGGGACAGGGTAAATCCTACGAGCAGTACTTC.

V is TRBV19 and J is TRBJ2-1, with D unresolved. V was pared by 6 bases and J by 7 bases, with 19 bases between. Germline-derived CDR1 and CDR2 are LNHDA and SQIVND (reference sequence). The CDR3 consists of 15 residues. For the CDR3, the DNA is TGTGCCAGTAGCGTGACTGCCCGCGTAGGAAATGAGCAGTTCTTC. Amino acid sequence: CASSVTARVGNEQFF. The full variable domain, its missing parts supplied by reference TRBV19 and TRBJ2-1, is DGGITQSPKYLFRKEGQNVTLSCEQNLNHDAMYWYRQDPGQGLRLIYYSQIVNDFQKGDIAEGYSVSREKKESFPLTVTSAQKNPTAFYLCASSVTARVGNEQFFGPGTRLTVL.

The chain is built from TRBV28 and TRBJ1-2; tentatively, D is TRBD1 (6 bases). V was clipped by 6 bases and J by 3 bases, with 20 bases between them. The CDR3 spans 16 residues. The germline V gene encodes CDR1 MDHEN and CDR2 SYDVKM. CDR3 DNA: TGTGCCAGCAGGCTAACCTGGACAGCCGTCGACTATGGCTACACCTTC. Translation: CASRLTWTAVDYGYTF.

V usage is TRBV19 and J usage is TRBJ1-2, with 7 nucleotides matching TRBD1. There are 14 residues in the CDR3. V lost 3 bases, J lost 5 bases, and 6 bases stayed unmatched. The germline V gene encodes CDR1 LNHDA and CDR2 SQIVND (reference sequence). The CDR3 here is CASSMDRLAYGYTF. Written as DNA, the CDR3 is TGTGCCAGTAGTATGGACAGGTTAGCGTATGGCTACACCTTC.

The V gene is TRBV11-2, the J gene TRBJ1-2, with 9 bases that match TRBD1. The J segment lost 3 bases and the V segment lost 5 bases, leaving 13 bases of the junction unmatched. CDR1 and CDR2 from the germline V gene are SGHAT and FQNNGV. CDR3 length: 17 residues. This CDR3 reads CASSPLSHRGRYYGYTF. In DNA, the CDR3 is TGTGCCAGCAGCCCCCTTTCCCACAGGGGGCGGTACTATGGCTACACCTTC.

This chain links TRBV4-3 with TRBJ1-6; TRBD1 might be the D (5 bases). The ends were cut back, 3 bases at V and 0 bases at J, with 15 bases in the middle. The CDR3 sequence is 18 residues long. Germline V gene data show CDR1 as LGHNA and CDR2 as YSLEER. CDR3 nucleotides: TGCGCCAGCAGCCAGTCGGACATCTCAAGCTCCTATAATTCACCCCTCCACTTT. Amino acids: CASSQSDISSSYNSPLHF.

The chain has TRBV7-2 and TRBJ1-1; D not certain. Germline CDR1 reads SGHTA; CDR2 reads FQGNSA. Trimming left V 6 bases short and J 5 bases short, with 19 bases between. The CDR3 is 15 amino acids. CDR3 DNA: TGTGCCAGCAGGACATCAGGTTCCTCAAAGACTGAAGCTTTCTTT. Encoded protein: CASRTSGSSKTEAFF.

V and J are TRBV10-3 and TRBJ2-6, with no clear D. CDR1 and CDR2 (germline): ENHRY, SYGVKD. V was shortened by 5 bases and J by 2 bases, with 7 bases between the two germline ends. The CDR3 totals 14 residues. This CDR3 is CAISPQPGANVLTF. The CDR3 DNA reads as TGTGCCATCAGTCCACAGCCTGGGGCCAACGTCCTGACTTTC.

This clone appeared once. The chain employs TRBV5-5 and TRBJ2-5; 14 bases line up with TRBD2. In germline, CDR1 is SGHKS, CDR2 YYEKEE (reference sequence). With 4 bases clipped from V and 6 bases from J, the junction kept 11 bases outside the gene matches. The CDR3 runs to 17 residues. Here the CDR3 DNA reads TGTGCCAGCAGCCCGGGACTAGCGGGGGACCCCCGGAAGACCCAGTACTTC. Translation gives CASSPGLAGDPRKTQYF. Full variable domain (rest looked up from reference TRBV5-5 and TRBJ2-5): DAGVTQSPTHLIKTRGQQVTLRCSPISGHKSVSWYQQVLGQGPQFIFQYYEKEERGRGNFPDRFSARQFPNYSSELNVNALLLGDSALYLCASSPGLAGDPRKTQYFGPGTRLLVL.

This chain links TRBV10-1 with TRBJ2-1; D unclear. The CDR3 totals 14 residues. V was trimmed by 0 bases and J by 5 bases, leaving 8 bases between them. The germline CDR1 and CDR2 sequences are WNHNN and SYGVQD (reference sequence). This CDR3 is CASSESIANNEQFF. CDR3 coding DNA: TGCGCCAGCAGTGAGTCCATAGCCAACAATGAGCAGTTCTTC.

This chain joins TRBV5-1 and TRBJ2-2, with TRBD1 as a possible D gene (6 bases). The germline CDR1 and CDR2 sequences are SGHRS and YFSETQ. Trimming took off 1 base at V and 1 base at J, with 8 bases between the two ends. The CDR3 runs 15 residues. The CDR3 coding sequence is TGCGCCAGCAGCTTGATACAGGGGAACACCGGGGAGCTGTTTTTT. Translated, it gives CASSLIQGNTGELFF.

This clone occurred a few times. The CDR3 spells CASSPPDSPDNEQFF. The CDR3 DNA reads as TGTGCCAGCAGCCCCCCGGACAGCCCGGACAATGAGCAGTTCTTC. V and J are TRBV12-1 and TRBJ2-1; TRBD1, the table's D call, was not compared with the DNA. TRBV12-1 corresponds to a pseudogene. There are 15 residues in the CDR3.

The chain has TRBV7-8 and TRBJ1-5, with no clear D. Trimming took off 0 bases at V and 1 base at J, with 16 bases between the two ends. The CDR3 is 18 amino acids. Germline-derived CDR1 and CDR2 are SGHVS and FQNEAQ. The CDR3 DNA follows: TGTGCCAGCAGCTTAGCGCTTTTTCGTCAGGAAAGCAATCAGCCCCAGCATTTT. It codes for CASSLALFRQESNQPQHF.

The CDR3 sequence is CASSLVGRETEAFF. In DNA, the CDR3 is TGTGCCAGCAGCTTAGTAGGGAGGGAGACTGAAGCTTTCTTT. This chain joins TRBV7-3 and TRBJ1-1; D unclear. V lost 2 bases to trimming and J lost 5 bases, with 12 bases between them. The CDR3 has 14 residues. CDR1 is SGHTA and CDR2 is FQGTGA in the germline V gene.

The rearrangement links TRBV6-5 to TRBJ1-1; 8 positions agree with TRBD1. The CDR3 runs to 15 residues. CDR1 and CDR2 from the germline V gene are MNHEY and SVGAGI. V was clipped by 6 bases and J by 0 bases; unmatched bases: 6. CDR3 in DNA: TGTGCCAGCAGCGACTTCAGGGGGCTGAACACTGAAGCTTTCTTT. It codes for CASSDFRGLNTEAFF.

The chain uses TRBV6-1 and TRBJ2-7; 7 bases are shared with TRBD1. Unmatched junction bases numbered 9, after V lost 3 bases and J lost 7 bases. The CDR3 is 14 amino acids. Germline CDR1 is MNHNS and CDR2 is SASEGT. This CDR3 reads CASSESYRGREQYF. DNA of the CDR3: TGTGCCAGCAGTGAGTCGTACAGGGGACGGGAGCAGTACTTC.

The rearrangement uses TRBV5-1 and TRBJ2-5, with D uncertain. V was clipped by 0 bases and J by 8 bases, with 14 bases between them. In germline, CDR1 is SGHRS, CDR2 YFSETQ. This CDR3 is 14 amino acids long. The CDR3 is CASSLDTGSTTQYF. In DNA form, the CDR3 reads TGCGCCAGCAGCTTGGATACGGGTTCAACTACCCAGTACTTC. Full variable domain (outside the CDR3, taken from reference TRBV5-1 and TRBJ2-5): KAGVTQTPRYLIKTRGQQVTLSCSPISGHRSVSWYQQTPGQGLQFLFEYFSETQRNKGNFPGRFSGRQFSNSRSEMNVSTLELGDSALYLCASSLDTGSTTQYFGPGTRLLVL.

This rearrangement joins TRBV3-1 (or the pseudogene TRBV3-2) to TRBJ1-1; 9 bases align to TRBD1. The CDR3 has 14 residues. Unmatched junction bases numbered 7, after V lost 4 bases and J lost 7 bases. Per the germline V gene, CDR1 is LGHDT and CDR2 is YNNKEL (reference sequence). The CDR3 loop reads CASSPQGAEGEAFF. The DNA for the CDR3 is TGTGCCAGCAGCCCACAGGGGGCAGAGGGTGAAGCTTTCTTT.